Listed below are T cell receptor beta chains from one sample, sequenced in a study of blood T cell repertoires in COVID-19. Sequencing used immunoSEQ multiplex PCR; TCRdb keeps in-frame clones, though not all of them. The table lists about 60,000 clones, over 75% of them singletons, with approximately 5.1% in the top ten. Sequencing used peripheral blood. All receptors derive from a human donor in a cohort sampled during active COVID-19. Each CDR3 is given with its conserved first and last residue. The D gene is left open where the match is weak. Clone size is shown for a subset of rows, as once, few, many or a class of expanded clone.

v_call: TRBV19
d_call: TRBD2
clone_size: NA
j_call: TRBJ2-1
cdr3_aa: CASSIPLTERGPGEKQFF
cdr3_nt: TGTGCCAGTAGTATCCCCCTAACCGAGCGGGGTCCGGGGGAAAAGCAGTTCTTC

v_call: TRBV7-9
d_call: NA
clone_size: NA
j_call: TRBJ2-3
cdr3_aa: CASTRIRTDTQYF
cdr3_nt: TGTGCCAGCACCCGCATCCGGACAGATACGCAGTATTTT

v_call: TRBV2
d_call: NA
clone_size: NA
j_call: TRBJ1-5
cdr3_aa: CASSGDTNQPQHF
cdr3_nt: TGTGCCAGCTCAGGGGACACGAATCAGCCCCAGCATTTT

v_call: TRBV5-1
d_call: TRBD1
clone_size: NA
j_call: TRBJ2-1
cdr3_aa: CASSKGAKDNEQFF
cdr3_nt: TGCGCCAGCAGCAAGGGGGCCAAGGACAATGAGCAGTTCTTC

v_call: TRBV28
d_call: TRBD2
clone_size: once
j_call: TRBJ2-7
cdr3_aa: CASSALAGTYEQYF
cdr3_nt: TGTGCCAGCAGTGCCCTAGCGGGAACCTACGAGCAGTACTTC

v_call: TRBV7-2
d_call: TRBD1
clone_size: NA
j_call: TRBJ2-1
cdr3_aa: CASSFRGSSYNEQFF
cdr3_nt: TGTGCCAGCAGCTTCAGGGGGAGCTCCTACAATGAGCAGTTCTTC

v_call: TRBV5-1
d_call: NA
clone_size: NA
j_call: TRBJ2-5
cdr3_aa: CASSRQVQETQYF
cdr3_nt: TGCGCCAGCAGCCGACAGGTTCAAGAGACCCAGTACTTC

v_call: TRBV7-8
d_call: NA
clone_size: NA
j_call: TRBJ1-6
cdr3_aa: CASSRGGGSSYNSPLHF
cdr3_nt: TGTGCCAGCAGCCGAGGGGGGGGCAGCTCCTATAATTCACCCCTCCACTTT

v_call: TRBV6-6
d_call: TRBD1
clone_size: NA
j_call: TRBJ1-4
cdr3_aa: CASSYDRVEKLFF
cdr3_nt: TGTGCCAGCAGTTACGACAGGGTTGAAAAACTGTTTTTT

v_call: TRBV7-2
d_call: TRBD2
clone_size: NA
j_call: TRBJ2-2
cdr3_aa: CASSRTSGGSTGELFF
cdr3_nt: TGTGCCAGCAGCAGGACTAGCGGGGGGTCAACCGGGGAGCTGTTTTTT

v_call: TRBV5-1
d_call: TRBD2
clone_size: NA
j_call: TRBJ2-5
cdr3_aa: CASSARIAGAPETQYF
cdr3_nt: TGCGCCAGCAGCGCCCGGATAGCGGGGGCCCCCGAGACCCAGTACTTC

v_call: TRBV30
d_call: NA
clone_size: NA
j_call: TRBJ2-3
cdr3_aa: CAWSKGAMITTDTQYF
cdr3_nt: TGTGCCTGGAGTAAAGGGGCCATGATTACCACAGATACGCAGTATTTT

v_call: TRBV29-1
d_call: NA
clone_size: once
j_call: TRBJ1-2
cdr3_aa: CSISGGQRNYGYTF
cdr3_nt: TGCAGCATCTCCGGCGGACAGCGTAACTATGGCTACACCTTC

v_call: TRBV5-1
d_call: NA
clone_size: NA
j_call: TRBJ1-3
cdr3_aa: CASSLETGQNTIYF
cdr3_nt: TGCGCCAGCAGCTTGGAGACAGGACAAAACACCATATATTTT

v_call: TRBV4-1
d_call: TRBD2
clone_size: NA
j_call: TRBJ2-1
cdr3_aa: CASSQAGTSGVGSEQFF
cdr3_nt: TGCGCCAGCAGCCAAGCCGGGACTAGCGGCGTTGGGAGTGAGCAGTTCTTC

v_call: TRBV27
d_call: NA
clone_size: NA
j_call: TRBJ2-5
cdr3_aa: CASSFRENTPETQYF
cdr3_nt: TGTGCCAGCAGTTTCCGGGAGAATACCCCAGAGACCCAGTACTTC

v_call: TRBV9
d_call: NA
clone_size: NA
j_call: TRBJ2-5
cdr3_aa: CASSVGLPVRETQYF
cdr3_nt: TGTGCCAGCAGCGTAGGACTGCCGGTGAGAGAGACCCAGTACTTC

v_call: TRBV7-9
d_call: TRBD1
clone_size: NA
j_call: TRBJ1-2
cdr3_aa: CASSLGQGALYGYTF
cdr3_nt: TGTGCCAGCAGTCTCGGACAGGGGGCTCTCTATGGCTACACCTTC

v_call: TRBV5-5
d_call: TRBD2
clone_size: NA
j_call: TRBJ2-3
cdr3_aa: CASSLRGGSQDTQYF
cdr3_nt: TGTGCCAGCAGCTTGCGGGGGGGCTCCCAGGATACGCAGTATTTT

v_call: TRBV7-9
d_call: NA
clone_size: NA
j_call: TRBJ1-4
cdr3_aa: CASSPTGSNEKLFF
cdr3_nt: TGTGCCAGCAGCCCGACGGGTTCCAATGAAAAACTGTTTTTT

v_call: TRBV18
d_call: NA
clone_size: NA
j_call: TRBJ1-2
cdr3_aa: CASSPSSTGGYTF
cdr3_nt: TGTGCCAGCTCACCGTCTTCCACGGGTGGCTACACCTTC

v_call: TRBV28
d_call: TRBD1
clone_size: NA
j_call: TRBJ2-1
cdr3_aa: CASSPRTGRSSYNEQFF
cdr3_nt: TGTGCCAGCAGTCCTCGGACAGGGAGGAGCTCCTACAATGAGCAGTTCTTC

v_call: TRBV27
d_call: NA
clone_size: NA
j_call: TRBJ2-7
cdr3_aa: CASSWMGGRYEQYF
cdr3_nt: TGTGCCAGCAGTTGGATGGGAGGTCGGTACGAGCAGTACTTC

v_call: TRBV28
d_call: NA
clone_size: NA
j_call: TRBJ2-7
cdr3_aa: CASSFGRREQYF
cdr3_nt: TGTGCCAGCAGTTTCGGCAGGCGCGAGCAGTACTTC

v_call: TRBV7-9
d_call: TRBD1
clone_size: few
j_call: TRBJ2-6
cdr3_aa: CATTVWTGSSGANVLTF
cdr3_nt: TGTGCCACCACTGTATGGACAGGATCCTCTGGGGCCAACGTCCTGACTTTC

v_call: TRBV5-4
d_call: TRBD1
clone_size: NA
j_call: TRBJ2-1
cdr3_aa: CASSPGQGRGNEQFF
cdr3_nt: TGTGCCAGCAGCCCTGGACAGGGTCGAGGGAATGAGCAGTTCTTC

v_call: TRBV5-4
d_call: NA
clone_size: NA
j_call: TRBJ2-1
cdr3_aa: CASSSSLGSYNEQFF
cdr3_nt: TGTGCCAGCAGTTCTAGCTTGGGCTCCTACAATGAGCAGTTCTTC

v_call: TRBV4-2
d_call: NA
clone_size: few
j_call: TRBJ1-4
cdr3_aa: CASREIHATNEKLFF
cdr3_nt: TGTGCCAGCAGGGAGATACACGCGACTAATGAAAAACTGTTTTTT

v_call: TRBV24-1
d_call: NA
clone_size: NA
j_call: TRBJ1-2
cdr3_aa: CATSDVQGPHYGYTF
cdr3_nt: TGTGCCACCAGTGATGTTCAGGGTCCTCACTATGGCTACACCTTC

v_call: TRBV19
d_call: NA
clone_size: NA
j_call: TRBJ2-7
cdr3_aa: CASSGLRTYEQYF
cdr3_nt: TGTGCCAGTAGTGGACTCCGGACCTACGAGCAGTACTTC

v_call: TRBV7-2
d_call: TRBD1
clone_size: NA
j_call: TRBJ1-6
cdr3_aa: CASTRQGGSPLHF
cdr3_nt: TGTGCCAGCACCCGACAGGGAGGCTCACCCCTCCACTTT

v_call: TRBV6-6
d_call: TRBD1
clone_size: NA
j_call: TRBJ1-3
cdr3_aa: CASSHRGNTIYF
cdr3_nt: TGTGCCAGCAGCCACAGGGGGAACACCATATATTTT